This T cell receptor (beta chain) derives from a study of T cell changes during pregnancy in multiple sclerosis. Assay used: immunoSEQ multiplex PCR; TCRdb lists only in-frame clones, some missing. The sample includes around 57,000 clones, about 90% of them seen just once. V was shortened by 4 bases and J by 2 bases, with 15 bases between the two germline ends. From germline, CDR1 is SGHNT and CDR2 YYREEE (reference sequence). This CDR3 is 15 amino acids long. The chain carries TRBV5-4 and TRBJ1-1; maybe TRBD1 (5 bases). The TCR comes from a female donor in good health, enrolled as a control in a pregnancy study. Sequencing was performed on peripheral blood, taken in the third trimester of pregnancy. The CDR3 reads CASSPVGGGNTEAFF. CDR3 DNA: TGTGCCAGCAGCCCTGTGGGGGGGGGAAACACTGAAGCTTTCTTT.